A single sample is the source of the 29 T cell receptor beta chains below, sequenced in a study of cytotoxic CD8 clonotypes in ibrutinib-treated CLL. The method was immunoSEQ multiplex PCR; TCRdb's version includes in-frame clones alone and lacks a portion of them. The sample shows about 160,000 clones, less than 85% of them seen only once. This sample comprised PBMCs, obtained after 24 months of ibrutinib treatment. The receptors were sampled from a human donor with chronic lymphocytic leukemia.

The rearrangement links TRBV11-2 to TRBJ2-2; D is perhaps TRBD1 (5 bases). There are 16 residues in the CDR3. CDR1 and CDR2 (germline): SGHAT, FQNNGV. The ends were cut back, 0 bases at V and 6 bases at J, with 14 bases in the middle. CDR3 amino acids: CASSLDFGHHAGELFF. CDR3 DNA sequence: TGTGCCAGCAGCTTAGATTTCGGACACCACGCCGGGGAGCTGTTTTTT.

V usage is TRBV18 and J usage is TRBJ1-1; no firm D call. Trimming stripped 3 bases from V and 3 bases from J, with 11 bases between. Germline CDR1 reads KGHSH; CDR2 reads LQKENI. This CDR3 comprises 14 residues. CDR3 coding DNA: TGTGCCAGCTCACCGGGGAGGGCGGACACTGAAGCTTTCTTT. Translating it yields CASSPGRADTEAFF. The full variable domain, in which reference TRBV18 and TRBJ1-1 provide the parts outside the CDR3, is NAGVMQNPRHLVRRRGQEARLRCSPMKGHSHVYWYRQLPEEGLKFMVYLQKENIIDESGMPKERFSAEFPKEGPSILRIQQVVRGDSAAYFCASSPGRADTEAFFGQGTRLTVV.

The CDR3 here is CASSLRRGDEQYF. The CDR3 DNA sequence: TGTGCCAGCAGCTTACGGCGGGGTGACGAGCAGTACTTC. This rearrangement joins TRBV7-9 to TRBJ2-7, with D perhaps TRBD2 (6 bases). V gave up 2 bases and J gave up 5 bases, with 10 bases separating them. The V gene's germline CDR1 is SEHNR and CDR2 FQNEAQ (reference sequence). The CDR3 runs 13 residues. The variable domain in full, with the rest retrieved from reference TRBV7-9 and TRBJ2-7, is DTGVSQNPRHKITKRGQNVTFRCDPISEHNRLYWYRQTLGQGPEFLTYFQNEAQLEKSRLLSDRFSAERPKGSFSTLEIQRTEQGDSAMYLCASSLRRGDEQYFGPGTRLTVT.

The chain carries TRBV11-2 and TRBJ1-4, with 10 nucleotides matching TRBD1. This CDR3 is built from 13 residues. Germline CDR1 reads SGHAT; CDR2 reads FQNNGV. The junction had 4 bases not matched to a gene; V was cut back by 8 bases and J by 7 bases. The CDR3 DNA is TGTGCCAGCGAGAGGGACAGGGGTGAAAAACTGTTTTTT. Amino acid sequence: CASERDRGEKLFF.

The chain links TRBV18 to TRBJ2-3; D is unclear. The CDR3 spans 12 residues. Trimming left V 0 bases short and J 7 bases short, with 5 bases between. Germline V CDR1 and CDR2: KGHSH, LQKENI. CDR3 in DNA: TGTGCCAGCTCACCACCGCTGAATACGCAGTATTTT. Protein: CASSPPLNTQYF.

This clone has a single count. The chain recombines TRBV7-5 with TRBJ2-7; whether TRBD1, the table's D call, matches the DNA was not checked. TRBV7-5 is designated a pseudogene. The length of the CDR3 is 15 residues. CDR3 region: CVRSLAMGAAYEQYF. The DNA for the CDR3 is TGTGTCAGAAGCTTAGCGATGGGGGCCGCCTACGAGCAGTACTTC.

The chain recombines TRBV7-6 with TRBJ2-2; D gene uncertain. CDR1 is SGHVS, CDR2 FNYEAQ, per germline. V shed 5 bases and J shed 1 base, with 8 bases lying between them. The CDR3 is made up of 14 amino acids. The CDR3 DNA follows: TGTGCCAGCAGCCCCCGACTGAACACCGGGGAGCTGTTTTTT. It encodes CASSPRLNTGELFF.

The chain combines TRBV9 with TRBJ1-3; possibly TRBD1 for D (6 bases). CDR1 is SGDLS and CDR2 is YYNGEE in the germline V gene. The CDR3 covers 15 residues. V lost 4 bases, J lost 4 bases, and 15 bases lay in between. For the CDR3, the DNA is TGTGCCAGCAGCAACGGGATCGGGGGCGGAAACACCATATATTTT. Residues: CASSNGIGGGNTIYF.

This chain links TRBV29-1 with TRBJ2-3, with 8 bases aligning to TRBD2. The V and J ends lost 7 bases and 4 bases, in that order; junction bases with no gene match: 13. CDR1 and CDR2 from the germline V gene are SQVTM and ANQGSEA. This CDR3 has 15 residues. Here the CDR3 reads CSGRRGAGGADTQYF. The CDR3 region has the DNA TGCAGCGGCAGGAGGGGGGCGGGAGGTGCAGATACGCAGTATTTT.

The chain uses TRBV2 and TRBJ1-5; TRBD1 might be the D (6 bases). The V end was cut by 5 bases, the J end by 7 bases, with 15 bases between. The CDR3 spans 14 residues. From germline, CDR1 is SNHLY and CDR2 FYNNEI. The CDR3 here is CASSLGGQGQPQHF. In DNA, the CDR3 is TGTGCCAGCAGTCTCGGGGGTCAGGGGCAGCCCCAGCATTTT.

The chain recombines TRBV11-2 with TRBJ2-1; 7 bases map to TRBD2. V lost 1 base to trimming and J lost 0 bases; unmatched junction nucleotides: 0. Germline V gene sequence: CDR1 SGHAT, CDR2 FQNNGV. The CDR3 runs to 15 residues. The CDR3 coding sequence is TGTGCCAGCAGCTTAGGCGGGAGCTCCTACAATGAGCAGTTCTTC. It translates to CASSLGGSSYNEQFF.

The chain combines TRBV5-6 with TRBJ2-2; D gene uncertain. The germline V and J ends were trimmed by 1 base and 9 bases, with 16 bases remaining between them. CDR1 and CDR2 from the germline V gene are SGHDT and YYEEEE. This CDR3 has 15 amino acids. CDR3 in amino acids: CASSLKEMVRRELFF. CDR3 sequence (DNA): TGTGCCAGCAGCTTGAAGGAGATGGTTCGCCGGGAGCTGTTTTTT.

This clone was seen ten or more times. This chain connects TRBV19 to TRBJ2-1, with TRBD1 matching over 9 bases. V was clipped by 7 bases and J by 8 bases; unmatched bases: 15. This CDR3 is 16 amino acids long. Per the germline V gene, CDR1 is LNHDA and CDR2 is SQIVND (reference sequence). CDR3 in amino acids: CASIPGAGQGLYEQFF. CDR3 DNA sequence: TGTGCCAGTATTCCGGGAGCGGGACAGGGTTTATATGAGCAGTTCTTC.

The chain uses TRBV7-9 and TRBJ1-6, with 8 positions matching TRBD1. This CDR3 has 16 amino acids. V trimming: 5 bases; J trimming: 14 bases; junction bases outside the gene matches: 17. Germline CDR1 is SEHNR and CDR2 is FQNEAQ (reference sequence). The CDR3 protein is CASSNRPGTGDFTLHF. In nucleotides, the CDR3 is TGTGCCAGCAGCAACCGTCCCGGGACAGGCGATTTCACCCTCCACTTT.

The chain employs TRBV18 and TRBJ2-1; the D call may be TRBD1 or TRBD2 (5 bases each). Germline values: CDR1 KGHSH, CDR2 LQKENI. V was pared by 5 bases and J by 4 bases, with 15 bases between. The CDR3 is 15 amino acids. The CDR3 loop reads CASSFGTEGYNEQFF. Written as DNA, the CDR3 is TGTGCCAGCTCATTTGGGACCGAGGGTTACAATGAGCAGTTCTTC.

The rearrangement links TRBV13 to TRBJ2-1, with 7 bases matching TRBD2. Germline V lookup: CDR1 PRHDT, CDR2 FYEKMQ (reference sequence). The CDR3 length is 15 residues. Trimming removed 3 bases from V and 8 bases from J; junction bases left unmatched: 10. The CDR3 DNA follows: TGTGCCAGCAGCTTCAGAGCGGGAAGAGGTTATGAGCAGTTCTTC. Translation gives CASSFRAGRGYEQFF.

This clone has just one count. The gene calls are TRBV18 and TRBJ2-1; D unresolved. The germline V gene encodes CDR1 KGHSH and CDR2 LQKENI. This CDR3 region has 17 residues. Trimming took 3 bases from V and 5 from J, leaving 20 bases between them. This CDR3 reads CASSPLEVFGKDNEQFF. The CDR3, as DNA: TGTGCCAGCTCACCCCTTGAGGTGTTCGGTAAGGACAATGAGCAGTTCTTC.

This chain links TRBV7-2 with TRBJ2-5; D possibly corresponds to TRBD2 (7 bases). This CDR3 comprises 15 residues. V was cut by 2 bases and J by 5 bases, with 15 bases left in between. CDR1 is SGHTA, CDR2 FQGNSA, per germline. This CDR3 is CASSLRGGVPETQYF. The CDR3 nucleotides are TGTGCCAGCAGCTTAAGGGGGGGAGTACCTGAGACCCAGTACTTC.

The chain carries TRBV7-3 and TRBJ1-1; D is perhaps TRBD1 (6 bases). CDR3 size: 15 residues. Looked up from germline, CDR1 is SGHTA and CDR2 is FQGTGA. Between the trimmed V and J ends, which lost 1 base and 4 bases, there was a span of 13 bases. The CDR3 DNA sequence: TGTGCCAGCAGCTTAAGCCCGGGGGCACTCACTGAAGCTTTCTTT. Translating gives CASSLSPGALTEAFF.

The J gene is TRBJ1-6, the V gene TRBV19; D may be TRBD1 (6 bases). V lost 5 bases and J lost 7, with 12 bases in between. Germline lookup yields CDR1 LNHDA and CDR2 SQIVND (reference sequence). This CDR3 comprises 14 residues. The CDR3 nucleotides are TGTGCCAGTAGTTTAGGGGGTGGCAATTCACCCCTCCACTTT. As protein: CASSLGGGNSPLHF.

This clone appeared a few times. CDR3 in DNA: TGCGCCAGCAGCCAAGATATGGGAGCGGGGGACCTCGATGAGCAGTTCTTC. It yields the protein CASSQDMGAGDLDEQFF. The rearrangement uses TRBV4-3 and TRBJ2-1, with 8 bases matching TRBD2. Trimming at V came to 0 bases and at J to 8 bases, leaving 12 bases not matched to a gene. Per germline, CDR1 LGHNA and CDR2 YSLEER. The CDR3 is 17 residues long.

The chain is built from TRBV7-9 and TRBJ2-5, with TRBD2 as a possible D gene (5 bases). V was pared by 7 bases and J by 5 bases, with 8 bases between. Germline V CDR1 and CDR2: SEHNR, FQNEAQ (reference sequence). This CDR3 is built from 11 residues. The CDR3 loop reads CASISGETQYF. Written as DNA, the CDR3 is TGTGCCAGCATTTCGGGGGAGACCCAGTACTTC.

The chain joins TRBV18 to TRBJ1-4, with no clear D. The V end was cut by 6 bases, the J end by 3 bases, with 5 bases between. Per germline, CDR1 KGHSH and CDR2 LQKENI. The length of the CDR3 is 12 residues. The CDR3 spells CASSRPNEKLFF. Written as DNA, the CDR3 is TGTGCCAGCTCGAGGCCTAATGAAAAACTGTTTTTT.

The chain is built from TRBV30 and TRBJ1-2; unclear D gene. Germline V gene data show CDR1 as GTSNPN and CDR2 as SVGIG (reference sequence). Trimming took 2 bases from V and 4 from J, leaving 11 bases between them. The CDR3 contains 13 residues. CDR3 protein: CAWSKLGVYGYTF. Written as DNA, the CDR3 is TGTGCCTGGAGTAAATTAGGTGTCTATGGCTACACCTTC.

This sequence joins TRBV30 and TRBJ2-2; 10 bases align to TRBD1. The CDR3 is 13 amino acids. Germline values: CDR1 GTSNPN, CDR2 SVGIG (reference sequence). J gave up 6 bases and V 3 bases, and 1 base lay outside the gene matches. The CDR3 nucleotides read TGTGCCTGGAGGGGGACAGGGGCCGGGGAGCTGTTTTTT. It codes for CAWRGTGAGELFF.

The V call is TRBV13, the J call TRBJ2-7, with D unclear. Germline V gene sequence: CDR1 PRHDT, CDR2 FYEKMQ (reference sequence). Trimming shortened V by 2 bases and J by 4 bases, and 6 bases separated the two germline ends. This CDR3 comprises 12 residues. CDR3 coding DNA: TGTGCCAGCAGCTTAAGGGCGTACGAGCAGTACTTC. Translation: CASSLRAYEQYF. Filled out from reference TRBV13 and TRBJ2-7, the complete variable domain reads AAGVIQSPRHLIKEKRETATLKCYPIPRHDTVYWYQQGPGQDPQFLISFYEKMQSDKGSIPDRFSAQQFSDYHSELNMSSLELGDSALYFCASSLRAYEQYFGPGTRLTVT.

CDR3 sequence: CASSLGGGEGGIYGYTF. The DNA of the CDR3 is TGTGCCAGCAGCTTAGGAGGAGGGGAGGGGGGAATATATGGCTACACCTTC. The chain links TRBV7-2 to TRBJ1-2; D may be TRBD1 (6 bases). Trimming stripped 1 base from V and 5 bases from J, with 20 bases between. CDR3 length: 17 amino acids. Germline CDR1 SGHTA, CDR2 FQGNSA.

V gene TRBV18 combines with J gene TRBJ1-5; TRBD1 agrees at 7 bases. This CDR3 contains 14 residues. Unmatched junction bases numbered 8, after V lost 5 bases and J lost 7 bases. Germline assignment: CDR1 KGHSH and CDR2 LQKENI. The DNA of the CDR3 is TGTGCCAGCTCAGCTACAGGGGCGGTGCAGCCCCAGCATTTT. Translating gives CASSATGAVQPQHF.

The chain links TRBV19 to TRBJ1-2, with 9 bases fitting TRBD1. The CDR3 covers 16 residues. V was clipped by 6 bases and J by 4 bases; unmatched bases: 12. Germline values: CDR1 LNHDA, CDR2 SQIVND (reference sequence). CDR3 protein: CASRALGQGFGYGYTF. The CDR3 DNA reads TGTGCCAGTAGGGCCTTGGGACAGGGCTTTGGCTATGGCTACACCTTC. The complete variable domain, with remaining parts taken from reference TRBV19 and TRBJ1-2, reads DGGITQSPKYLFRKEGQNVTLSCEQNLNHDAMYWYRQDPGQGLRLIYYSQIVNDFQKGDIAEGYSVSREKKESFPLTVTSAQKNPTAFYLCASRALGQGFGYGYTFGSGTRLTVV.